This T cell receptor beta chain is from a study of blood T cell repertoires in COVID-19. Study background: T cells, B-cell-depleted T cells, or PBMCs supplied cDNA or gDNA.

Original handling: Reference gene primers were amplified, and this amplification served to estimate nucleated cell counts. Sequenced by immunoSEQ multiplex PCR; TCRdb stores in-frame clones only, minus some. V and J calls and clone size come straight from that table; D and trimming were deduced from the DNA. The sample has approximately 360,000 clones, roughly 89% seen once. The CDR3 consists of 19 residues. Trimming left V 0 bases short and J 3 bases short, with 20 bases between. Germline loops: CDR1 LGHNA, CDR2 YSLEER. The receptor was isolated from a man aged 18 to 30 with active or convalescent COVID-19. The gene calls are TRBV4-3 and TRBJ1-4; D remains ambiguous. The sample consisted of peripheral blood. DNA for the CDR3: TGCGCCAGCAGCCAAGATCCCCTGGACTTTGACCCGGCTAATGAAAAACTGTTTTTT. As protein: CASSQDPLDFDPANEKLFF.